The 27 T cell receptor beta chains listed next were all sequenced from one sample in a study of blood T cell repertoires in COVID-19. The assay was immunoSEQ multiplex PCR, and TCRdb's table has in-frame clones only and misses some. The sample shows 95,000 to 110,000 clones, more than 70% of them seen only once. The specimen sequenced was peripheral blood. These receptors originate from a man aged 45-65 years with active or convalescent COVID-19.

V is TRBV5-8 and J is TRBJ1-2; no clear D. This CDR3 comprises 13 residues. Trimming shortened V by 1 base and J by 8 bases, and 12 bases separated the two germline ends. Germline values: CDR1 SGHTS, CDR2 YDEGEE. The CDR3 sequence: CASSLSGPGGYTF. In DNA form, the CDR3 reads TGTGCCAGCAGCTTGAGCGGTCCTGGGGGCTACACCTTC.

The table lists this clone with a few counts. CDR3 nucleotide sequence: TGTGCCAGCAGTCTCTTACGCCGGGACAACTCAAGGGTCTATGGCTACACCTTC. Its translation: CASSLLRRDNSRVYGYTF. The J gene is TRBJ1-2, the V gene TRBV27; D is perhaps TRBD1 (6 bases). Trimming shortened V by 5 bases and J by 4 bases, and 26 bases separated the two germline ends. The CDR3 extends over 18 amino acids. Germline V gene data show CDR1 as MNHEY and CDR2 as SMNVEV (reference sequence).

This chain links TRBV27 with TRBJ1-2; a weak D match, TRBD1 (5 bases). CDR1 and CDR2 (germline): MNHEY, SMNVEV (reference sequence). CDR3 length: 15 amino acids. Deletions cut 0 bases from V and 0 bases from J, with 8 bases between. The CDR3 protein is CASSLSDSTNYGYTF. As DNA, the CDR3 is TGTGCCAGCAGTTTATCCGACAGTACTAACTATGGCTACACCTTC.

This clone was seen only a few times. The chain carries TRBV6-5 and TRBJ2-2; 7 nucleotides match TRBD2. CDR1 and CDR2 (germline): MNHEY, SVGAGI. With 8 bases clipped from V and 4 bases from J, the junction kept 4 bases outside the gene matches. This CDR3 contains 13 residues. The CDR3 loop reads CASASGGTGELFF. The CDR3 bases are TGTGCCAGCGCTAGCGGAGGCACCGGGGAGCTGTTTTTT.

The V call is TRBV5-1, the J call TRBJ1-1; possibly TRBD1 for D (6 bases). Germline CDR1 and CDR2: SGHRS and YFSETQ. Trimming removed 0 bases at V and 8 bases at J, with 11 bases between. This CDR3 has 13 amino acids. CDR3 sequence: CASSLGQAREAFF. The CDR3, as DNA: TGCGCCAGCAGCTTGGGACAGGCAAGAGAAGCTTTCTTT. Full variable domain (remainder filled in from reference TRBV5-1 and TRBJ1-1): KAGVTQTPRYLIKTRGQQVTLSCSPISGHRSVSWYQQTPGQGLQFLFEYFSETQRNKGNFPGRFSGRQFSNSRSEMNVSTLELGDSALYLCASSLGQAREAFFGQGTRLTVV.

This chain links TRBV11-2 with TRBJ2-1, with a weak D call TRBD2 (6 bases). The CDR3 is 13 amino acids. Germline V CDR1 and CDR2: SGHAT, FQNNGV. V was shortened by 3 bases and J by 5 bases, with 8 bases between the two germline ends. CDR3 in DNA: TGTGCCAGCAGCTTCGTAGCGGACAATGAGCAGTTCTTC. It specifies CASSFVADNEQFF.

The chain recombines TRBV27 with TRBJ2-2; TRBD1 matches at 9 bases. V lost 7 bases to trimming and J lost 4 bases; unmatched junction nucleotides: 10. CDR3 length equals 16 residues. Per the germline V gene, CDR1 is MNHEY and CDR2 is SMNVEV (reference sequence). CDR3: CASKGRDRVPTGELFF. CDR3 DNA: TGTGCCAGCAAAGGCCGGGACAGGGTCCCCACCGGGGAGCTGTTTTTT.

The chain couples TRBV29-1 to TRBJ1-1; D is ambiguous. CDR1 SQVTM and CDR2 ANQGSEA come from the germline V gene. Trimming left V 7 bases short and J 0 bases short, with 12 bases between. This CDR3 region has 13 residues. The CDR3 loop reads CSAAGLLNTEAFF. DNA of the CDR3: TGCAGCGCAGCCGGGTTGCTGAACACTGAAGCTTTCTTT.

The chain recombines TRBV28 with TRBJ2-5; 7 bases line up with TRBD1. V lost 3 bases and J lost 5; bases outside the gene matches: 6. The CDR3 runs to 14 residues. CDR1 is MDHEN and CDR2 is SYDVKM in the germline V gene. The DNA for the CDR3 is TGTGCCAGCAGTTTGCTACAGGGGCGGGAGACCCAGTACTTC. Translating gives CASSLLQGRETQYF.

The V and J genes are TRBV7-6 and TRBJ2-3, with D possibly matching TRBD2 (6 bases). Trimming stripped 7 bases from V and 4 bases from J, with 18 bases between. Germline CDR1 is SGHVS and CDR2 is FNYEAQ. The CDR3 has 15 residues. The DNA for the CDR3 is TGTGCCAGCACTCCAACCGGGACTGGGGCAGATACGCAGTATTTT. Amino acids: CASTPTGTGADTQYF.

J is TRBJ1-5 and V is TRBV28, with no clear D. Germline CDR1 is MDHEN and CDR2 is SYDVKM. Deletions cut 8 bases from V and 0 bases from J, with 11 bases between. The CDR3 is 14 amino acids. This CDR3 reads CASATAHSNQPQHF. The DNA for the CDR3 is TGTGCCAGCGCGACTGCTCATAGCAATCAGCCCCAGCATTTT.

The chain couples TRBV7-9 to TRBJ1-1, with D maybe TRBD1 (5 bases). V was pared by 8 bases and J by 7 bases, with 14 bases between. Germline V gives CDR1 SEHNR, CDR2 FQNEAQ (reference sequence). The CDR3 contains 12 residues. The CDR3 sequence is CASLGGAVEAFF. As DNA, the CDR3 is TGTGCCAGCCTTGGCGGGGCAGTTGAAGCTTTCTTT.

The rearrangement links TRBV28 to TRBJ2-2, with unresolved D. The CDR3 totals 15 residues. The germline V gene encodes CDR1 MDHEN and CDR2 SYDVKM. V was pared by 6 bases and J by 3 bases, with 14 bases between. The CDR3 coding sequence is TGTGCCAGCAGGCATGACTGGGTCTACACCGGGGAGCTGTTTTTT. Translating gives CASRHDWVYTGELFF.

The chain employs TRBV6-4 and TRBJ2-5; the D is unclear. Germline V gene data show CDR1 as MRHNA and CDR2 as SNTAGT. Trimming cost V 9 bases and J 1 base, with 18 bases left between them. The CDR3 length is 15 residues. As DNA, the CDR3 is TGTGCCAGAAACCGTCGACCGACTGGCCAAGAGACCCAGTACTTC. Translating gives CARNRRPTGQETQYF.

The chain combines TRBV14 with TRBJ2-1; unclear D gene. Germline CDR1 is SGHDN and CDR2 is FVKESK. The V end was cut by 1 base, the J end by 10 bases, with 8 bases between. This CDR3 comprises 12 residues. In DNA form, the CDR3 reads TGTGCCAGCAGCCAAGCTCCTCGGGAGCAGTTCTTC. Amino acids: CASSQAPREQFF.

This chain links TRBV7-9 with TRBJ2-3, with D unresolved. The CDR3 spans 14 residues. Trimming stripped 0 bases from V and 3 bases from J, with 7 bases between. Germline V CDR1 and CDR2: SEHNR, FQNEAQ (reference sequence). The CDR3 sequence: CASSLASQTDTQYF. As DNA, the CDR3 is TGTGCCAGCAGCTTAGCCTCCCAGACAGATACGCAGTATTTT.

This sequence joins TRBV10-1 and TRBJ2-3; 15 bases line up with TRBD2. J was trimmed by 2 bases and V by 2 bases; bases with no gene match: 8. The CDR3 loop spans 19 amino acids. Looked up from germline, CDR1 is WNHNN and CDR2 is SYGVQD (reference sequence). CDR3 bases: TGCGCCAGCAGTGAGCGTCTCGGGACTAGCGGGAGGAACACAGATACGCAGTATTTT. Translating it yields CASSERLGTSGRNTDTQYF.

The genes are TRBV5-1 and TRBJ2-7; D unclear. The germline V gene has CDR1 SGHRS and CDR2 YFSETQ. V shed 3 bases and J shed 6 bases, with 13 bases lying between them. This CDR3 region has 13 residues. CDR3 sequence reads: CASSSRGLGEQYF. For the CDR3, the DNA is TGCGCCAGCAGCTCCCGAGGTTTGGGCGAGCAGTACTTC. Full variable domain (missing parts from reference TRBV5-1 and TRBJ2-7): KAGVTQTPRYLIKTRGQQVTLSCSPISGHRSVSWYQQTPGQGLQFLFEYFSETQRNKGNFPGRFSGRQFSNSRSEMNVSTLELGDSALYLCASSSRGLGEQYFGPGTRLTVT.

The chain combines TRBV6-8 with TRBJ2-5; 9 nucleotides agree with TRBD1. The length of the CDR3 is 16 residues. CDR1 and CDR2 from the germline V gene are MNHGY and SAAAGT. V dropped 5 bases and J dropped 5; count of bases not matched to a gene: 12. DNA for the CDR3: TGTGCCAGCAGTACCGTCCCGGGACAGGGATCGGAGACCCAGTACTTC. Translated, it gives CASSTVPGQGSETQYF.

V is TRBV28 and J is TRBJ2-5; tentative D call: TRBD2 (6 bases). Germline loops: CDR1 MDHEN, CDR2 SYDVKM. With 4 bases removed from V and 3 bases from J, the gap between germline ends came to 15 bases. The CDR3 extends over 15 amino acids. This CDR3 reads CASSSRAGYKETQYF. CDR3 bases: TGTGCCAGCAGTTCCCGGGCGGGATATAAAGAGACCCAGTACTTC.

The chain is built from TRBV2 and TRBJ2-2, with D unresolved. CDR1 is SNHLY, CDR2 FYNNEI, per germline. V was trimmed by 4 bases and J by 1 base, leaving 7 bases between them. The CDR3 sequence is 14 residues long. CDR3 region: CASSALKNTGELFF. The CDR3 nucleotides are TGTGCCAGCAGTGCACTCAAGAACACCGGGGAGCTGTTTTTT.

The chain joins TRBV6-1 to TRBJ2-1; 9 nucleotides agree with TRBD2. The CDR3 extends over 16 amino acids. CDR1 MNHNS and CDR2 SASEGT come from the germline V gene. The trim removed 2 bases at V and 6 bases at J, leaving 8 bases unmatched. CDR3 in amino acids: CASSERRLAVLNEQFF. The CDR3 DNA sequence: TGTGCCAGCAGTGAAAGGCGACTAGCGGTCCTCAATGAGCAGTTCTTC.

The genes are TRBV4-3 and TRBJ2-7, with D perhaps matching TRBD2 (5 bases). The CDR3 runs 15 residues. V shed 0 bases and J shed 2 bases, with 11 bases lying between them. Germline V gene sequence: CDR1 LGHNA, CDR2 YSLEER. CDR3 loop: CASSQESGPAYEQYF. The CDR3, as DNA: TGCGCCAGCAGCCAAGAAAGCGGCCCTGCCTACGAGCAGTACTTC.

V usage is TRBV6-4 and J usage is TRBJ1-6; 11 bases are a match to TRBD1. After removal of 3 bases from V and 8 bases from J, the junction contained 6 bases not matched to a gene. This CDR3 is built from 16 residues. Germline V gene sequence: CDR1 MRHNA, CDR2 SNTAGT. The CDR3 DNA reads TGTGCCAGCAGTGATACACCGGGACAGGGGGATTCACCCCTCCACTTT. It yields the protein CASSDTPGQGDSPLHF.

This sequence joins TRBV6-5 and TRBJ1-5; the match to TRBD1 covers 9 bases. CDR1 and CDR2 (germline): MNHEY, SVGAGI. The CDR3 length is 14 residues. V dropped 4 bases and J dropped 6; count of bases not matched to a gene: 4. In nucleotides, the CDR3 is TGTGCCAGCAGTTGGACAGGGGAAGCTCAGCCCCAGCATTTT. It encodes CASSWTGEAQPQHF.

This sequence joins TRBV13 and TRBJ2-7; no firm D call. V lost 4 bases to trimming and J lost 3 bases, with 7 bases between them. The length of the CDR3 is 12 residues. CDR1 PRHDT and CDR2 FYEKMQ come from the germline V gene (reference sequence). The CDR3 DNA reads TGTGCCAGCAGCTACGGCGGCTACGAGCAGTACTTC. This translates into CASSYGGYEQYF.

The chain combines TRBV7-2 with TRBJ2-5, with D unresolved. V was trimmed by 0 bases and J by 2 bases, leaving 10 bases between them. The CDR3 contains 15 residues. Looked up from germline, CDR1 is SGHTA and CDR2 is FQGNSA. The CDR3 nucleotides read TGTGCCAGCAGCTTAGCTTCCAGATCTCAAGAGACCCAGTACTTC. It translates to CASSLASRSQETQYF.